The clone carrying this TCR beta chain was found a few times. The junction departs from the called germline gene at one end, perhaps through a read error. The germline V gene has CDR1 KGHDR and CDR2 SFDVKD. This CDR3 is 16 amino acids long. This specimen comes from a study of Graves' ophthalmopathy and Graves' hyperthyroidism. Researchers took RNA transcripts and amplified TCR beta CDR3 regions from them. HTBI primers were employed in first-round RT-PCR, then a second-round multiplex PCR followed. TCRdb processed the multiplex PCR reads anew with MiXCR; each CDR3 protein has one entry. Of 600,000 to 950,000 distinct CDR3 sequences listed, 40% were seen once; the top ten hold 44%.

The source of this sequence is an adult man with Graves' ophthalmopathy. The J gene is TRBJ1-5, the V gene TRBV24-1; 11 bases align to TRBD1. The specimen sequenced was peripheral blood. The CDR3 region has the DNA TGTGCCAGCAGTTCCCCGCACCGGGACAGGGGGCAGCCCCAGCATTTT. Translation: CASSSPHRDRGQPQHF.